This T cell receptor (beta chain) emerged from a study of molecular identifiers for immune sequencing clone quantification (dated by TCRdb to between 2018 and 2020). As for the study more broadly: For a replicate experiment, the RNA from either 20,000 or 100,000 naive CD8 T cells was divided into five aliquots, and four of those aliquots went on to sequencing. This methods study used CD8 T cells to benchmark TCR RNA copy counting and molecular-identifier clustering-based TCR repertoire sequencing (MIDCIRS). Overall results and qualifications from the work: In CMV-specific effector cells, over 98% of molecules were held by clones above 20 RNA copies, whereas under 1% of molecules were held by such clones in naive cells. The naive libraries included spiked-in Jurkat TCR RNA (approximately 11 copies' worth), and this RNA is not part of the donor repertoire. Highly expanded clone sizes could be underestimated because identical TCR molecules may share a barcode. Spiked-in Jurkat TCR RNA equivalent to a single cell was reported to be detectable even among over 800,000 naive CD8 T cells. When barcode sub-clustering was left out, chimeric consensus sequences inflated TCR diversity, with chimeras reaching as high as 47%. Modeling estimated about three recovered TCR RNA copies per cell, compared with about ten by digital PCR, which implies 25% to 30% capture efficiency.

Naive CD8 T cell libraries were made from around 18,000 to 910,000 sorted cells using 10%, 30% or 50% of purified RNA. On a BD FACSAria II, naive CD8 T cells were FACS-sorted as CD8+CD4-CCR7+CD45RA+ and collected into RLT Plus buffer. To test detection sensitivity, Jurkat RNA equal to 9 to 10 TCR copies was added to samples of about 20,000-1,000,000 naive CD8 T cells. Enrichment of CD8 T cells was performed with RosetteSep CD8+ T Cell Enrichment Cocktail and Ficoll-Paque, after which ACK red cell lysis was carried out. V was cut back by 5 bases and J by 2 bases, leaving a gap of 18 bases between them. The cysteine opens and the phenylalanine closes a CDR3 of 16 amino acids. Kept here is only the CDR3 DNA, which spans 48 bases and is read in frame from base 1. For CDR1 and CDR2, the germline V gene (reference sequence) lists SEHNR and FQNEAQ. This clonotype has at least ten counts. It has no known antigen specificity. Base qualities are not at hand, and no much larger clone is one base apart.

The library relied on PCR. The sequencer was a NextSeq 500. Preparation of bulk TCR libraries followed a previously described approach, with the TCR primers listed in Table S5. Purification of total RNA was performed with the Qiagen AllPrep DNA/RNA kit. Before analysis, reads from multiple sequencing runs of the same library were pooled. Turning to the authors' computational methods: Reads were retained only if an exact TCR constant sequence was present, and the retained reads were trimmed to 150 nt and grouped according to their 12-nt molecular barcodes. Reads within each barcode group were sub-clustered using a 15% Levenshtein threshold, and quality-weighted consensus sequences were constructed for each RNA molecule. Non-functional sequences were discarded, and so were lower-count sequences lying one edit away from another sequence. Based on fitting two negative binomial distributions, any barcode sub-cluster with under 20% of the maximum read count was discarded. TCRdb applied fastp at Q25 and MiXCR to the public reads, then kept only in-frame beta chains. Each entry merges the rows of one CDR3 protein and shows their most common DNA and genes. TCRdb's processing, not the study's, gives the V and J calls here. In all, the sample holds about 630,000 distinct CDR3 sequences, and 25% of those were seen once. The ten largest clones take up about 0.81% of the sample.

Material for sequencing was naive CD8+ T cells from blood, with Jurkat cell RNA spiked in. The cell subset or site tag for this specimen amounts to: FACS-sorted CD8+CD4-CCR7+CD45RA+ naive T cells. The sequence derives from a human donor in good health. Some libraries in this study had Jurkat cell RNA spiked in. The rearranged segments are TRBV7-9 and TRBJ1-1; a tentative D match to TRBD1 spans 5 bases. The encoded CDR3 is CASSPTISRANTEAFF. The bases are TGTGCCAGCAGCCCAACCATCTCCAGGGCCAACACTGAAGCTTTCTTT. Here the CDR3 is joined to the reference TRBV7-9 and TRBJ1-1 genes, and the full variable domain is: DTGVSQNPRHKITKRGQNVTFRCDPISEHNRLYWYRQTLGQGPEFLTYFQNEAQLEKSRLLSDRFSAERPKGSFSTLEIQRTEQGDSAMYLCASSPTISRANTEAFFGQGTRLTVV.